This T cell receptor beta chain was documented in a study of cytomegalovirus exposure and HLA in healthy donors. Across the study: A preliminary data release comprised about 85 million unique TCRs obtained from HLA-typed donors. Study results and limitations: It was reported in a later analysis that an Asian-associated ancestry cluster showed fewer N-insertions than the roughly 670-donor mean. Most CMV-associated TCR beta chains were later found to appear HLA-restricted.

PCR used 60 Vbeta primers and 13 Jbeta primers. Profiled with immunoSEQ multiplex PCR; TCRdb holds only in-frame clones, not every one. The data contain 100,000 to 150,000 clones, approximately 77% of them singletons. About this clone: Its target is not known. The same CDR3 is also encoded by other DNA sequences in this sample.

The CDR3 has 14 residues. CDR1 is MRHNA and CDR2 is SNTAGT in the germline V gene. Between the trimmed V and J ends, which lost 6 bases and 5 bases, there was a span of 16 bases. J is TRBJ1-2 and V is TRBV6-4; D perhaps matches TRBD1 (5 bases). Sequenced: PBMCs. The TCR sequence derives from a man younger than 35 in good health and CMV-seronegative. CDR3: CASSPRTGDYGYTF. The CDR3 DNA is TGTGCCAGCAGCCCGAGAACAGGAGATTATGGCTACACCTTC.